The rows below give T cell receptor beta chains drawn from one sample of a study of T cells in narcolepsy. Libraries were prepared by immunoSEQ multiplex PCR; TCRdb keeps only in-frame clonotypes and omits some of them. The table lists approximately 25,000 clones, 55% to 80% of them singletons. Sequenced input: memory (CD45RA-) CD4+ T cells from blood. The source is a human donor in good health. Both conserved end residues are part of each CDR3. The order of the fields is V gene, clone size, J gene, D gene, CDR3 DNA, CDR3 protein. A D gene is named only where the DNA matches it firmly. For some rows the clone size is stated as once, few or many, or as a class when expanded; others skip it.

TRBV15	.	TRBJ2-2	.	TGTGCCACCAGCAGAGACAACCTCGGGGAGCTGTTTTTT	CATSRDNLGELFF
TRBV6-1	.	TRBJ1-5	.	TGTGCCAGCAGTAGGGCCCCAGGGGACAATCAGCCCCAGCATTTT	CASSRAPGDNQPQHF
TRBV19	.	TRBJ1-1	.	TGTGCCAGTAGTATTTTAGGTGGGACTGAAGCTTTCTTT	CASSILGGTEAFF
TRBV9	.	TRBJ2-2	TRBD1	TGTGCCAGCAGCCCCCCCGGGACAGTAACCACCGGGGAGCTGTTTTTT	CASSPPGTVTTGELFF
TRBV5-4	.	TRBJ1-1	.	TGTGCCAGCAGCGACAGGAACACTGAAGCTTTCTTT	CASSDRNTEAFF
TRBV11-1	few	TRBJ2-7	.	TGTGCCAGCAGCCCCCCTCCCGGCTCCTACGAGCAGTACTTC	CASSPPPGSYEQYF
TRBV28	.	TRBJ2-1	TRBD2	TGTGCCAGCAACCCGGGGGGACCTTACAATGAGCAGTTCTTC	CASNPGGPYNEQFF
TRBV7-8	.	TRBJ1-4	.	TGTGCCAGCAGCTTAGCAGGACGAGGGGGAAAACTGTTTTTT	CASSLAGRGGKLFF
TRBV27	.	TRBJ2-7	TRBD1	TGTGCCAGCAGCCTGACAGGGCTCGGCTCCTACGAGCAGTACTTC	CASSLTGLGSYEQYF
TRBV28	.	TRBJ1-5	.	TGTGCCAGCAGTCTGGGACGGTTTAATCAGCCCCAGCATTTT	CASSLGRFNQPQHF
TRBV19	once	TRBJ1-1	.	TGTGCCAGTACCCAGAGCGGCGGAGGAAAAAAAGCTTTCTTT	CASTQSGGGKKAFF
TRBV6-1	.	TRBJ2-7	.	TGTGCCAGCAGTAATTGGTCCTACGAGCAGTACTTC	CASSNWSYEQYF
TRBV25-1	.	TRBJ2-1	TRBD2	TGTGCCAGCGAATCGACTAGCGCGCGTTACAATGAGCAGTTCTTC	CASESTSARYNEQFF
TRBV10-3	.	TRBJ2-2	.	TGTGCCATCAAGGGAGAGGTCGTCGGGGAGCTGTTTTTT	CAIKGEVVGELFF
TRBV10-3	.	TRBJ2-3	.	TGTGCCATATCTCCGAATCCCACAGATACGCAGTATTTT	CAISPNPTDTQYF
TRBV28	.	TRBJ1-2	.	TGTGCCAGCGGGTACAGAACATTACACACCTTC	CASGYRTLHTF
TRBV4-2	.	TRBJ2-1	TRBD2	TGTGCCACCACCCCGTTTGCTAGCGGGCTGACTGAGCAGTTCTTC	CATTPFASGLTEQFF
TRBV6-6	.	TRBJ1-1	TRBD1	TGTGCCAGCACCTTAACAGGGGGCGGTACTGAAGCTTTCTTT	CASTLTGGGTEAFF
TRBV9	few	TRBJ2-2	.	TGTGCCAGCACCGTGGCGGGCGCCGGGGAGCTGTTTTTT	CASTVAGAGELFF
TRBV6-1	.	TRBJ2-5	.	TGTGCCAGTCACTACGGGGGCAGTAGCGCAGAGACCCAGTACTTC	CASHYGGSSAETQYF
TRBV30	few	TRBJ2-6	.	TGTGCCTGGAGTGTAGGCCGATTCTCTGGGGCCAACGTCCTGACTTTC	CAWSVGRFSGANVLTF
TRBV6-5	.	TRBJ2-1	TRBD2	TGTGCCAGCGGCCGCGGGAGCCCTTCCTACAATGAGCAGTTCTTC	CASGRGSPSYNEQFF
TRBV14	.	TRBJ2-5	.	TGTGCCAGCAGCCAAGTTCTCGAGACCCAGTACTTC	CASSQVLETQYF
TRBV7-2	.	TRBJ2-4	.	TGTGCCAGCAGCTTAGTGACTGATGCCAAAAACATTCAGTACTTC	CASSLVTDAKNIQYF
TRBV18	.	TRBJ2-7	TRBD1	TGTGCCAGCTCACCCACCCGACAGGGGCCGCAGTACTTC	CASSPTRQGPQYF
TRBV6-1	.	TRBJ1-5	.	TGTGCCAGCACTCTAAAAGGGGGTCAGCCCCAGCATTTT	CASTLKGGQPQHF
TRBV5-1	.	TRBJ2-2	.	TGCGCCAGCAGCTTGGACGGGTATAGCACCGGGGAGCTGTTTTTT	CASSLDGYSTGELFF
TRBV19	.	TRBJ1-5	.	TGTGCCAGTAGTAGGACTGGGGCGCGGCAGCCCCAGCATTTT	CASSRTGARQPQHF
TRBV5-5	.	TRBJ2-1	.	TGTGCCAGCAGCTTAAGGGACTCCTACAATGAGCAGTTCTTC	CASSLRDSYNEQFF
TRBV18	.	TRBJ2-7	.	TGTGCCAGCACCCCCGGGCGGAGTCTACGAGAGCAGTACTTC	CASTPGRSLREQYF
TRBV5-1	.	TRBJ2-5	TRBD1	TGCGCCAGCAGCTCCGGGACAGGGGGCGAGACCCAGTACTTC	CASSSGTGGETQYF
TRBV28	.	TRBJ2-7	.	TGTGCCAGCATGAACGGGGGAATCAACTACGAGCAGTACTTC	CASMNGGINYEQYF
TRBV11-3	.	TRBJ1-4	.	TGTGCCAGCAGCTCCCCTCAGGGTCCAACTAATGAAAAACTGTTTTTT	CASSSPQGPTNEKLFF
TRBV6-6	.	TRBJ1-2	.	TGTGCCAGCAGCCCCGACAGCGGGTGGGGCTACACCTTC	CASSPDSGWGYTF
TRBV11-2	.	TRBJ1-3	.	TGTGCCAGCAGCTTATTTGCCGGGTCCCCTGGAAACACCATATATTTT	CASSLFAGSPGNTIYF
TRBV6-6	once	TRBJ2-5	.	TGTGCCAGCAGCCACCAAGAGACCCAGTACTTC	CASSHQETQYF
TRBV7-9	few	TRBJ1-1	.	TGTGCCAGCAGCCTCCATGGGACGGCGACTGAAGCTTTCTTT	CASSLHGTATEAFF
TRBV6-1	.	TRBJ2-5	.	TGTGCCAGCAGTGAAGGGGGGATAGGAGAGACCCAGTACTTC	CASSEGGIGETQYF
TRBV18	.	TRBJ2-2	.	TGTGCCAGCTCGCCCCAGGGGAACACCGGGGAGCTGTTTTTT	CASSPQGNTGELFF
TRBV9	.	TRBJ1-5	.	TGTGCCAGCAGCCGCGACGGGAGAGGAGGGGAGCCCCAGCATTTT	CASSRDGRGGEPQHF
TRBV28	.	TRBJ2-3	.	TGTGCCAGCTGGCCTAGGGGACGGTCTCCAGATACGCAGTATTTT	CASWPRGRSPDTQYF